This TCR beta chain is drawn from a study of T cell responses to AZD1222 COVID-19 vaccine. The ends lost 3 bases at V and 5 bases at J; junction bases unmatched: 7. Germline V gene data show CDR1 as KGHDR and CDR2 as SFDVKD. The CDR3 runs to 16 residues. Repertoires were generated with immunoSEQ multiplex PCR, while TCRdb's copy carries only in-frame clones and drops some. This sample has more than 85,000 clones, with roughly 89% found just once. This specimen was peripheral blood, taken 28 days after the second AZD1222 dose. The chain joins TRBV24-1 to TRBJ2-2; the match to TRBD1 covers 8 bases. The TCR comes from an adult who received the AZD1222 COVID-19 vaccine. CDR3 coding DNA: TGTGCCACCAGTGATGCCGGGACAGGTTTGACCGGGGAGCTGTTTTTT. Encoded protein: CATSDAGTGLTGELFF.